This T cell receptor (beta chain) was captured in a study of blood T cell repertoires in COVID-19. Study-wide background: The cDNA or gDNA used as material had been derived from T cells, B-cell-depleted T cells, or PBMCs.

This CDR3 spans 15 amino acids. V was pared by 7 bases and J by 6 bases, with 10 bases of the junction left unmatched. CDR1 and CDR2 (germline): SGHNT, YENEEA. Profiling relied on immunoSEQ multiplex PCR, and the TCRdb table lists in-frame clones only, not all of them. The data show about 220,000 clones, around 85% seen once. The J gene is TRBJ2-3, the V gene TRBV11-3; 10 bases match TRBD1. This receptor was taken from a woman aged 65 to 85 with COVID-19, enrolled during active disease. The sample comprised peripheral blood. CDR3: CASTVGQGRVDTQYF. CDR3 in DNA: TGTGCCAGCACCGTGGGACAGGGGAGGGTTGATACGCAGTATTTT.